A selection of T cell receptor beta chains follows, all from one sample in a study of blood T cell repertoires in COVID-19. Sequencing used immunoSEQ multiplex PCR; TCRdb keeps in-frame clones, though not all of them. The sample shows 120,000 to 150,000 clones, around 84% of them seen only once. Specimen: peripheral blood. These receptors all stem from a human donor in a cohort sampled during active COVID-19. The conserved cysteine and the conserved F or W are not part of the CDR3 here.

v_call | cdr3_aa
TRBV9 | ASSPLGSGVNSPLH
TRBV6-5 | ASSYSQGRNEKLF
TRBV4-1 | ASSQRPRGQGFTGELF
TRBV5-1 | ASSSGTSHVNEQF
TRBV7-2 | ASSHKGGSGYT
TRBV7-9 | ASSGTNRDEQY
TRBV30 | AWSSNRGAGETQY
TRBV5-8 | ASSLYSPNTIY
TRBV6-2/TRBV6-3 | ASSRGIYNEQF
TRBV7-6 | ASSSSTGTGRETQY
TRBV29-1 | SAAEGSYEQY
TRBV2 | ASSGAGGLRRTSQETQY
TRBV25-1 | ASSAGQWGYT
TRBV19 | ASSNRGYNYGYT
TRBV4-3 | ASSQEGAGGTEAF
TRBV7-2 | ASSSDRVEPEAF
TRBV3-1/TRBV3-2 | ASSQVGGLSYEQY
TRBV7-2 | ASSATLVSYGYT
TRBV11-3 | ASRTGRGGHQETQY
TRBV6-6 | ASSYSNQGQAEAF
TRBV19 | ASSPMGGNQPQH
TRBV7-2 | ASSPRGGRADTQY
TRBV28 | ASSLFRTGNTEAF
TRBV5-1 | ASSLGTGRRETQY
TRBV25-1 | ASSKGSGVTDTQY
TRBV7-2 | ASSSTGTGPYEQY
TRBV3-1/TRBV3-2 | ASSQSRVTEAF
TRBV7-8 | ASSLGQGFSGNTIY
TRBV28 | ASSSPVTQETQY
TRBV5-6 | ASSLDRDYGYT
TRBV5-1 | ASRGLSMADTQY
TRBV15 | ATSRDKLANYGYT
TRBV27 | ASSSRPSGVRYGYT
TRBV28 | ASSPGLLYGYT
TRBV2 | ASRRSGETNQPQH
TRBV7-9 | ASSLATSGGTDTQY
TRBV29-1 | SVTGTSSNQPQH
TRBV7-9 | ASSYDRGSVYEQY
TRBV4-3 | ASSQEEVANYGYT
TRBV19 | ASSIVRDRQETQY
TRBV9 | ASSRTGGDEQY
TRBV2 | ASKHDRASEKLF
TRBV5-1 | ASSFRDSKEGQF
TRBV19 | ASRERGGRETQY
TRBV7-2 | ASSRTAVNEKLF
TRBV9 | ASSTRDPGTGATLRDGELF
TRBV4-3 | ASSQVRGIRPLH
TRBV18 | ASSFDAADNSPLH
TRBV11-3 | ASSLTSGGPLKGTQY
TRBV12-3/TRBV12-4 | ASRPGVNQPQH
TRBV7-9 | ASSSPGQGSTDTQY
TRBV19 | ASSIGDSGHEKLF
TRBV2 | ASSLGGHEQY
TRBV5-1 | ASSLAGGNSNQPQH